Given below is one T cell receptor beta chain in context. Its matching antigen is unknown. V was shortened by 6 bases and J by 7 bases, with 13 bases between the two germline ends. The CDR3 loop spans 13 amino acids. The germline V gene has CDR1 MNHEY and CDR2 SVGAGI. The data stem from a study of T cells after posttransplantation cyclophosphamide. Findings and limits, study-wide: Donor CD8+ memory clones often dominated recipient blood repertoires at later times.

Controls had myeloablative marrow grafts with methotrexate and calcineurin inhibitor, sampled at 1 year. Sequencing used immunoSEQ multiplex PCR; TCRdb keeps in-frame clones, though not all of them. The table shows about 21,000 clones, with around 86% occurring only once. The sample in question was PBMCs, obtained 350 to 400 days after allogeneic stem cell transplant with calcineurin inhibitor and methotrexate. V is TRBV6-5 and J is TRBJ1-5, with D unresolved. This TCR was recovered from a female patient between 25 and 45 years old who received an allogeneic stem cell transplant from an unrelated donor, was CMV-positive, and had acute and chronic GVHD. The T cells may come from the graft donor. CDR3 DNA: TGTGCCAGCAGCCGGACGGCGGGACAGCCCCAGCATTTT. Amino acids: CASSRTAGQPQHF.